Listed below are T cell receptor beta chains from one sample, sequenced in a study of blood T cell repertoires in COVID-19. The method was immunoSEQ multiplex PCR; TCRdb's version includes in-frame clones alone and lacks a portion of them. The sample yields hundreds of thousands of clones, around 89% seen once. Specimen: peripheral blood. All receptors come from a woman aged 25-40 years with acute or convalescent COVID-19. The CDR3 runs from the conserved cysteine through the conserved F or W. A D gene is named only where the DNA matches it firmly. Not all rows give a size; the values are once, few, many and, for expanded clones, a class.

abundance: NA; v_gene: TRBV2; j_gene: TRBJ1-5; d_gene: TRBD1; CDR3aa: CASSNTGEAVQPQHF; CDR3nt: TGTGCCAGCAGTAACACAGGGGAGGCGGTTCAGCCCCAGCATTTT
abundance: few; v_gene: TRBV2; j_gene: TRBJ2-7; d_gene: TRBD1; CDR3aa: CASRQGANF; CDR3nt: TGTGCCAGTAGACAGGGCGCAAACTTC
abundance: NA; v_gene: TRBV2; j_gene: TRBJ2-7; d_gene: NA; CDR3aa: CASSEYGEQYF; CDR3nt: TGTGCCAGCAGTGAATACGGCGAGCAGTACTTC
abundance: NA; v_gene: TRBV3-1/TRBV3-2; j_gene: TRBJ2-3; d_gene: NA; CDR3aa: CASSQIQSADTQYF; CDR3nt: TGTGCCAGCAGCCAAATTCAGAGCGCAGATACGCAGTATTTT
abundance: NA; v_gene: TRBV7-2; j_gene: TRBJ1-1; d_gene: TRBD1; CDR3aa: CARRVVQGVNTEAFF; CDR3nt: TGTGCCAGGAGGGTTGTACAGGGGGTAAACACTGAAGCTTTCTTT
abundance: once; v_gene: TRBV6-5; j_gene: TRBJ2-3; d_gene: TRBD1; CDR3aa: CASGAGTGVLDTQYF; CDR3nt: TGTGCCAGCGGCGCCGGGACAGGGGTTTTAGATACGCAGTATTTT
abundance: NA; v_gene: TRBV7-9; j_gene: TRBJ1-1; d_gene: TRBD1; CDR3aa: CASSLNGQGNTEAFF; CDR3nt: TGTGCCAGCAGCTTAAATGGACAGGGGAACACTGAAGCTTTCTTT
abundance: NA; v_gene: TRBV15; j_gene: TRBJ2-1; d_gene: NA; CDR3aa: CATSTPWGHYNEQFF; CDR3nt: TGTGCCACCAGCACCCCGTGGGGACACTACAATGAGCAGTTCTTC
abundance: NA; v_gene: TRBV5-1; j_gene: TRBJ2-7; d_gene: TRBD1; CDR3aa: CASTSGTGTVYEQYF; CDR3nt: TGCGCCAGCACGTCGGGTACCGGGACAGTCTACGAGCAGTACTTC
abundance: NA; v_gene: TRBV9; j_gene: TRBJ1-1; d_gene: NA; CDR3aa: CASSDRTNTEAFF; CDR3nt: TGTGCCAGCAGCGACAGAACGAACACTGAAGCTTTCTTT
abundance: NA; v_gene: TRBV4-1; j_gene: TRBJ2-7; d_gene: NA; CDR3aa: CASSQGTSGDEQYF; CDR3nt: TGCGCCAGCAGCCAAGGAACTAGTGGAGACGAGCAGTACTTC
abundance: NA; v_gene: TRBV19; j_gene: TRBJ2-3; d_gene: NA; CDR3aa: CASTMGGAGDTQYF; CDR3nt: TGTGCCAGTACCATGGGCGGGGCAGGGGATACGCAGTATTTT
abundance: once; v_gene: TRBV9; j_gene: TRBJ2-7; d_gene: NA; CDR3aa: CASSVGGVSYEQYF; CDR3nt: TGTGCCAGCAGCGTAGGGGGGGTTAGCTACGAGCAGTACTTC
abundance: NA; v_gene: TRBV27; j_gene: TRBJ2-1; d_gene: TRBD2; CDR3aa: CASSLSVPSGGYNEQFF; CDR3nt: TGTGCCAGCAGTTTATCGGTACCCAGCGGGGGCTACAATGAGCAGTTCTTC
abundance: NA; v_gene: TRBV12-5; j_gene: TRBJ2-2; d_gene: NA; CDR3aa: CASGLFLGGTGELFF; CDR3nt: TGTGCTAGTGGTTTGTTCTTAGGGGGCACCGGGGAGCTGTTTTTT
abundance: NA; v_gene: TRBV15; j_gene: TRBJ2-7; d_gene: NA; CDR3aa: CATSRAYEQYF; CDR3nt: TGTGCCACCTCCAGGGCCTACGAGCAGTACTTC
abundance: NA; v_gene: TRBV5-1; j_gene: TRBJ2-3; d_gene: NA; CDR3aa: CASSLGEGADTQYF; CDR3nt: TGCGCCAGCAGCTTGGGCGAGGGGGCAGATACGCAGTATTTT
abundance: NA; v_gene: TRBV15; j_gene: TRBJ1-5; d_gene: NA; CDR3aa: CATRHGGGYQPQHF; CDR3nt: TGTGCCACCAGACATGGGGGGGGATATCAGCCCCAGCATTTT
abundance: NA; v_gene: TRBV2; j_gene: TRBJ2-2; d_gene: TRBD2; CDR3aa: CASSPTSGGANTGELFF; CDR3nt: TGTGCCAGCAGTCCGACTAGCGGGGGGGCGAACACCGGGGAGCTGTTTTTT
abundance: once; v_gene: TRBV21-1; j_gene: TRBJ2-7; d_gene: NA; CDR3aa: CASSNPRYEQYF; CDR3nt: TGTGCCAGCAGCAATCCGCGATACGAGCAGTACTTC
abundance: NA; v_gene: TRBV6-5; j_gene: TRBJ1-4; d_gene: NA; CDR3aa: CASSLSGYNEKLFF; CDR3nt: TGTGCCAGCAGCCTGTCAGGGTATAATGAAAAACTGTTTTTT
abundance: once; v_gene: TRBV7-9; j_gene: TRBJ1-1; d_gene: TRBD1; CDR3aa: CASSDQGVEAFF; CDR3nt: TGTGCCAGCAGCGATCAGGGGGTAGAGGCTTTCTTT
abundance: NA; v_gene: TRBV7-3; j_gene: TRBJ1-1; d_gene: NA; CDR3aa: CASSRQGGQLTEAFF; CDR3nt: TGTGCCAGCAGCCGCCAAGGAGGGCAGCTCACTGAAGCTTTCTTT
abundance: once; v_gene: TRBV6-5; j_gene: TRBJ1-6; d_gene: NA; CDR3aa: CASAQGLRSSPLHF; CDR3nt: TGTGCCAGCGCGCAAGGTCTACGGAGTTCACCCCTCCACTTT
abundance: few; v_gene: TRBV5-1; j_gene: TRBJ1-6; d_gene: NA; CDR3aa: CASRQGSYNSPLHF; CDR3nt: TGCGCCAGCCGGCAAGGGAGCTATAATTCACCCCTCCACTTT
abundance: NA; v_gene: TRBV3-1/TRBV3-2; j_gene: TRBJ1-3; d_gene: NA; CDR3aa: CASSQSPVSSGNTIYF; CDR3nt: TGTGCCAGCAGCCAAAGTCCAGTCAGCTCTGGAAACACCATATATTTT
abundance: NA; v_gene: TRBV4-1; j_gene: TRBJ2-7; d_gene: TRBD2; CDR3aa: CASSQVNGGVDEQYF; CDR3nt: TGCGCCAGCAGCCAAGTTAACGGGGGGGTCGACGAGCAGTACTTC
abundance: NA; v_gene: TRBV9; j_gene: TRBJ2-3; d_gene: NA; CDR3aa: CASSAAILSTDTQYF; CDR3nt: TGTGCCAGCAGTGCCGCGATCCTCTCTACAGATACGCAGTATTTT
abundance: NA; v_gene: TRBV9; j_gene: TRBJ1-6; d_gene: TRBD1; CDR3aa: CASSGDRDVTYNSPLHF; CDR3nt: TGTGCCAGCAGCGGGGACAGGGATGTGACCTATAATTCACCCCTCCACTTT
abundance: once; v_gene: TRBV28; j_gene: TRBJ2-2; d_gene: TRBD1; CDR3aa: CASSLSYRGAGELFF; CDR3nt: TGTGCCAGCAGTCTCTCCTACAGGGGCGCCGGGGAGCTGTTTTTT
abundance: few; v_gene: TRBV24-1; j_gene: TRBJ2-2; d_gene: NA; CDR3aa: CATSDFESGELFF; CDR3nt: TGTGCCACCAGTGATTTTGAGTCCGGGGAGCTGTTTTTT
abundance: NA; v_gene: TRBV6-5; j_gene: TRBJ1-1; d_gene: NA; CDR3aa: CASSSPAENTEAFF; CDR3nt: TGTGCCAGCAGTTCCCCTGCAGAAAACACTGAAGCTTTCTTT
abundance: NA; v_gene: TRBV19; j_gene: TRBJ2-1; d_gene: TRBD1; CDR3aa: CASSGDKGQANEQFF; CDR3nt: TGTGCCAGTAGTGGCGACAAGGGACAGGCTAATGAGCAGTTCTTC
abundance: NA; v_gene: TRBV5-5; j_gene: TRBJ2-7; d_gene: TRBD1; CDR3aa: CASSLPKTGSYEQYF; CDR3nt: TGTGCCAGCAGCTTGCCGAAGACAGGGTCATACGAGCAGTACTTC
abundance: few; v_gene: TRBV4-1; j_gene: TRBJ2-1; d_gene: TRBD2; CDR3aa: CASSRSGGNYNEQFF; CDR3nt: TGCGCCAGCAGCCGGAGCGGGGGAAACTACAATGAGCAGTTCTTC
abundance: once; v_gene: TRBV27; j_gene: TRBJ1-2; d_gene: TRBD1; CDR3aa: CASSFGGGTGINGYTF; CDR3nt: TGTGCCAGCAGTTTCGGGGGGGGGACAGGGATAAATGGCTACACCTTC
abundance: NA; v_gene: TRBV5-1; j_gene: TRBJ2-3; d_gene: NA; CDR3aa: CASSSGRGARDTQYF; CDR3nt: TGCGCCAGCAGCAGCGGACGCGGAGCCAGGGATACGCAGTATTTT
abundance: NA; v_gene: TRBV5-1; j_gene: TRBJ2-5; d_gene: TRBD2; CDR3aa: CASSPLAGEKTQYF; CDR3nt: TGCGCCAGCAGTCCTCTAGCGGGGGAGAAGACCCAGTACTTC
abundance: NA; v_gene: TRBV21-1; j_gene: TRBJ2-7; d_gene: NA; CDR3aa: CASSKAIARFSLREQYF; CDR3nt: TGTGCCAGCAGCAAAGCGATAGCTCGTTTTTCGTTGCGCGAGCAGTACTTC
abundance: few; v_gene: TRBV4-2; j_gene: TRBJ1-5; d_gene: NA; CDR3aa: CASSQVDSSNQPQHF; CDR3nt: TGTGCCAGCAGCCAAGTGGACAGTAGCAATCAGCCCCAGCATTTT
abundance: NA; v_gene: TRBV28; j_gene: TRBJ2-7; d_gene: TRBD1; CDR3aa: CASSLSTGGSEQYF; CDR3nt: TGTGCCAGCAGTTTATCGACAGGGGGGTCCGAGCAGTACTTC
abundance: few; v_gene: TRBV9; j_gene: TRBJ2-3; d_gene: TRBD2; CDR3aa: CASSDSSGGDTQYF; CDR3nt: TGTGCCAGCAGCGATTCTAGCGGGGGGGATACGCAGTATTTT
abundance: NA; v_gene: TRBV19; j_gene: TRBJ2-7; d_gene: TRBD1; CDR3aa: CASSWFLAGGDYEQYF; CDR3nt: TGTGCCAGTAGCTGGTTTCTGGCAGGGGGCGATTACGAGCAGTACTTC
abundance: NA; v_gene: TRBV11-2; j_gene: TRBJ2-1; d_gene: TRBD1; CDR3aa: CASSLEWTGSHNEQFF; CDR3nt: TGTGCCAGCAGCTTAGAGTGGACAGGGAGTCACAATGAGCAGTTCTTC
abundance: NA; v_gene: TRBV6-5; j_gene: TRBJ1-4; d_gene: NA; CDR3aa: CASSYLLSATNEKLFF; CDR3nt: TGTGCCAGCAGTTACCTCCTTTCTGCAACTAATGAAAAACTGTTTTTT
abundance: NA; v_gene: TRBV11-2; j_gene: TRBJ1-6; d_gene: NA; CDR3aa: CASSITGQHNSPLHF; CDR3nt: TGTGCCAGCAGCATAACGGGACAACATAATTCACCCCTCCACTTT